The sequence of this TCR beta chain was determined in a study of blood T cells in healthy people across ages. Together with a sample-barcoded 5' primer, a J-beta primer mix was included in a second PCR lasting 7 to 11 cycles. A 12-random-nucleotide template-switch adaptor tagged each cDNA molecule. TCRdb reprocessed the 5' RACE reads via MiXCR and lists one record per CDR3 protein. The sample carries hundreds of thousands of distinct CDR3 sequences, more than 40% recorded once. This clonotype has just a few counts. Antigen specificity is unknown. From germline, CDR1 is SGHAT and CDR2 FQNNGV. V lost 5 bases to trimming and J lost 1 base, with 15 bases between them. The CDR3 runs to 15 residues. Whole-study results and caveats: Estimates based on one million T cells were treated as lower bounds.

The TCR was taken from a man in his 60s in good health. V usage is TRBV11-2 and J usage is TRBJ2-7; no reliable D call. Input material: blood. CDR3 protein: CASSTPVKGSYEQYF. The DNA of the CDR3 is TGTGCCAGCAGCACCCCGGTGAAGGGATCCTACGAGCAGTACTTC.